Listed below are T cell receptor beta chains from one sample, sequenced in a study of blood T cells in healthy people across ages. TCRdb re-analysed the 5' RACE reads in MiXCR, keeping a single row per CDR3 protein. The table includes about 580,000 distinct CDR3 sequences, around 48% detected once. The specimen was blood. The receptor source for this set is an elderly man in good health. Both conserved end residues are part of each CDR3. Fields, in order: D gene, V gene, J gene, clone size, CDR3 protein, CDR3 DNA. D genes are given only for firm matches. Clone size is given for some rows only: seen once, a few or many times, or a class if the clone is expanded.

>TRBD2|TRBV5-1|TRBJ2-5|NA
CASSSRTSATETQYF
TGCGCCAGCAGCTCGAGGACTAGCGCAACAGAGACCCAGTACTTC
>NA|TRBV11-2|TRBJ2-1|NA
CASSLGAHGDEQFF
TGTGCCAGCAGCTTAGGCGCTCATGGGGATGAGCAGTTCTTC
>TRBD2|TRBV20-1|TRBJ2-1|NA
CSAWGGSYNEQFF
TGCAGTGCATGGGGGGGGTCCTACAATGAGCAGTTCTTC
>TRBD2|TRBV10-3|TRBJ2-3|few
CAISLLAATDTQYF
TGTGCCATCAGCCTACTAGCGGCCACAGATACGCAGTATTTT
>NA|TRBV20-1|TRBJ2-7|NA
CSAKGPSVSSYEQYF
TGCAGTGCTAAGGGTCCTAGCGTAAGCTCCTACGAGCAGTACTTC
>NA|TRBV20-1|TRBJ2-7|NA
CSASEDNYEQYF
TGCAGTGCTAGCGAAGATAACTACGAGCAGTACTTC
>NA|TRBV29-1|TRBJ2-7|once
CSVESTYEQYF
TGCAGCGTTGAATCGACCTACGAGCAGTACTTC
>NA|TRBV12-3/TRBV12-4|TRBJ1-1|NA
CASSFGERWRNTEAFF
TGTGCCAGCAGTTTTGGCGAGAGGTGGAGGAACACTGAAGCTTTCTTT
>TRBD2|TRBV9|TRBJ2-5|NA
CASSTGLVRETQYF
TGTGCCAGCAGCACAGGACTAGTTAGAGAGACCCAGTACTTC
>TRBD2|TRBV15|TRBJ2-5|NA
CATSRGLAGQETQYF
TGTGCCACCAGCCGCGGACTAGCGGGACAAGAGACCCAGTACTTC
>NA|TRBV7-2|TRBJ2-7|NA
CASSERGYAGYSYEQYF
TGTGCCAGCAGCGAGAGGGGCTATGCAGGCTATTCCTACGAGCAGTACTTC
>NA|TRBV7-3|TRBJ2-2|NA
CASSVGSTGELFF
TGTGCCAGCAGCGTGGGTTCCACCGGGGAGCTGTTTTTT
>NA|TRBV7-2|TRBJ2-5|NA
CASSWVAVQETQYF
TGTGCCAGCAGCTGGGTAGCGGTTCAAGAGACCCAGTACTTC
>NA|TRBV12-3/TRBV12-4|TRBJ2-7|NA
CASSSSRQYEQYF
TGTGCCAGCAGTTCCTCTCGACAGTACGAGCAGTACTTC
>NA|TRBV20-1|TRBJ1-5|NA
CSASSYSNQPQHF
TGCAGTGCTTCCAGTTATAGCAATCAGCCCCAGCATTTT
>TRBD1|TRBV28|TRBJ1-4|NA
CASRPQGRVEKLFF
TGTGCCAGCAGACCACAGGGGCGAGTCGAAAAACTGTTTTTT
>NA|TRBV20-1|TRBJ2-7|few
CSAAGAAYEQYF
TGCAGTGCTGCAGGGGCGGCCTACGAGCAGTACTTC
>NA|TRBV12-3/TRBV12-4|TRBJ1-2|NA
CASTPGHPNYGYTF
TGTGCCAGCACCCCGGGACACCCTAACTATGGCTACACCTTC
>NA|TRBV5-1|TRBJ2-5|NA
CASSDLVGQKETQYF
TGCGCCAGCAGTGATTTAGTGGGACAAAAAGAGACCCAGTACTTC
>NA|TRBV7-9|TRBJ2-5|many
CASSLAGQYQETQYF
TGTGCCAGCAGCTTAGCGGGGCAGTACCAAGAGACCCAGTACTTC
>NA|TRBV9|TRBJ2-1|few
CASSPPQGGYNEQFF
TGTGCCAGCAGCCCCCCTCAAGGGGGCTACAATGAGCAGTTCTTC
>NA|TRBV11-2|TRBJ2-1|NA
CASSFSPTNPREQFF
TGTGCCAGCAGCTTCTCCCCCACGAACCCCAGGGAGCAGTTCTTC
>NA|TRBV27|TRBJ2-7|NA
CASRYREFPTYEQYF
TGTGCCAGCAGATACAGGGAATTTCCTACGTACGAGCAGTACTTC
>NA|TRBV9|TRBJ2-1|few
CASSARLGTYNEQFF
TGTGCCAGCAGCGCTAGACTGGGCACTTACAATGAGCAGTTCTTC
>TRBD2|TRBV4-3|TRBJ2-5|NA
CASSQDLTSGGRHNEQYF
TGCGCCAGCAGCCAAGATCTGACTAGCGGGGGGAGACACAATGAGCAGTACTTC
>NA|TRBV7-2|TRBJ2-6|few
CASSPRLARATGANVLTF
TGTGCCAGCAGCCCCCGCCTCGCCAGGGCCACTGGGGCCAACGTCCTGACTTTC
>NA|TRBV20-1|TRBJ1-5|NA
CSASATENQPQHF
TGCAGTGCTAGTGCGACAGAGAATCAGCCCCAGCATTTT
>NA|TRBV5-1|TRBJ2-1|NA
CASSLGAGIDNEQFF
TGCGCCAGCAGCTTGGGGGCAGGGATTGACAATGAGCAGTTCTTC
>NA|TRBV20-1|TRBJ2-5|NA
CSASTVSGGEETQYF
TGCAGTGCTAGTACAGTTTCCGGAGGGGAAGAGACCCAGTACTTC
>NA|TRBV7-9|TRBJ1-6|NA
CASSSGFQNSPLHF
TGTGCCAGCAGCTCGGGATTTCAGAATTCACCCCTCCACTTT
>NA|TRBV4-2|TRBJ2-1|few
CASSPQERNEQFF
TGTGCCAGCAGCCCCCAAGAGAGGAATGAGCAGTTCTTC
>NA|TRBV14|TRBJ2-5|NA
CASSQDFGGWGETQYF
TGTGCCAGCAGCCAAGACTTTGGCGGCTGGGGGGAGACCCAGTACTTC
>TRBD1|TRBV20-1|TRBJ1-1|NA
CSARGEGAQAFF
TGCAGTGCTAGAGGGGAGGGGGCTCAGGCTTTCTTT
>NA|TRBV2|TRBJ1-2|NA
CASSNGQSNYGYTF
TGTGCCAGCAGCAACGGACAGTCTAACTATGGCTACACCTTC
>NA|TRBV5-1|TRBJ1-4|NA
CASSSPPGSEKLFF
TGCGCCAGCAGCTCTCCTCCCGGGAGTGAAAAACTGTTTTTT
>TRBD2|TRBV5-1|TRBJ2-1|few
CASSLRLAGVNEQFF
TGCGCCAGCAGCTTGCGACTAGCGGGAGTCAATGAGCAGTTCTTC
>TRBD2|TRBV5-1|TRBJ2-5|NA
CASSTGTTSETQYF
TGCGCCAGCAGCACCGGGACTACTTCAGAGACCCAGTACTTC
>TRBD1|TRBV20-1|TRBJ1-2|once
CSALSQGIGYTF
TGCAGTGCTTTATCACAGGGGATAGGCTACACCTTC
>NA|TRBV4-3|TRBJ2-5|few
CASSLGTSGWTQYF
TGCGCCAGCAGTCTCGGCACTTCCGGATGGACCCAGTACTTC
>NA|TRBV6-4|TRBJ2-1|NA
CASSDGASSYNEQFF
TGTGCCAGCAGTGATGGGGCTAGCTCCTACAATGAGCAGTTCTTC
>TRBD2|TRBV25-1|TRBJ2-1|NA
CASSGYVAGDGNEQFF
TGTGCCAGCAGTGGCTACGTAGCGGGGGATGGAAATGAGCAGTTCTTC
>NA|TRBV4-2|TRBJ2-1|NA
CASSQDQELEQFF
TGTGCCAGCAGCCAAGATCAAGAACTCGAGCAGTTCTTC
>NA|TRBV3-1|TRBJ2-7|NA
CASSQEGFRGNYEQYF
TGTGCCAGCAGCCAAGAAGGCTTTAGGGGCAACTACGAGCAGTACTTC
>NA|TRBV15|TRBJ2-2|NA
CATSRGYTGELFF
TGTGCCACCAGCAGAGGGTACACCGGGGAGCTGTTTTTT
>TRBD2|TRBV5-1|TRBJ2-3|NA
CASTRELLDTQYF
TGCGCCAGCACGCGGGAGCTTTTAGATACGCAGTATTTT
>NA|TRBV5-6|TRBJ1-4|few
CASSRRGPTTNEKLFF
TGTGCCAGCAGCAGGAGGGGCCCCACGACTAATGAAAAACTGTTTTTT
>NA|TRBV20-1|TRBJ2-7|few
CSVGQYEQYF
TGCAGTGTCGGGCAGTACGAGCAGTACTTC
>NA|TRBV20-1|TRBJ2-7|once
CSASSASLARGPGLYEQYF
TGCAGTGCTAGTTCCGCTTCGTTGGCGAGAGGGCCCGGGCTCTACGAGCAGTACTTC
>NA|TRBV20-1|TRBJ2-7|NA
CSAGRTGHLFDEQYF
TGCAGTGCTGGAAGAACGGGACACCTCTTCGATGAGCAGTACTTC
>TRBD2|TRBV7-9|TRBJ2-5|NA
CASSLSGLQETQYF
TGTGCCAGCAGCCTTAGCGGGCTCCAAGAGACCCAGTACTTC